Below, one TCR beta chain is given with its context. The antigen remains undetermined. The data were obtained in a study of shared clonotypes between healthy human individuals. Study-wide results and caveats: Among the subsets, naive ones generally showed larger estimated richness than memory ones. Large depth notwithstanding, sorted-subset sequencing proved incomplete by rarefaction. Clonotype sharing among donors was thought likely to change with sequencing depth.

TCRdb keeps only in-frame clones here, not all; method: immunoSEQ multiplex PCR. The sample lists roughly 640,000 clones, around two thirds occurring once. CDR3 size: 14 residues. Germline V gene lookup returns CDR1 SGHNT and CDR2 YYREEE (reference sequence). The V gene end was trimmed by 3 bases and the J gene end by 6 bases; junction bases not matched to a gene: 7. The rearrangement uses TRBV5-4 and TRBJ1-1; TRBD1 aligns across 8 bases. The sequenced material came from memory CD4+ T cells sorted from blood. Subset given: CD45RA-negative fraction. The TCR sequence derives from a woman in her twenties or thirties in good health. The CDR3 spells CASSYNRGSAEAFF. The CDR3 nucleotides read TGTGCCAGCAGCTATAACAGGGGGTCGGCTGAAGCTTTCTTT.